One sample yielded the 30 T cell receptor beta chains listed below, sequenced in a study of cytomegalovirus exposure and HLA in healthy donors. The study ran its PCR with 60 Vbeta and 13 Jbeta primers. The table came from immunoSEQ multiplex PCR; TCRdb's copy has only in-frame clones and leaves some out. The sample gives about 130,000 clones, around two thirds of which show up once; 2.5% to 3% is in the top ten. Sequencing used PBMCs. The receptors here all came from a human donor in good health.

V is TRBV7-9 and J is TRBJ2-5; tentative D call: TRBD1 (5 bases). The J call is doubtful: the DNA matches TRBJ2-7 better. Germline V gives CDR1 SEHNR, CDR2 FQNEAQ (reference sequence). This CDR3 has 14 residues. The CDR3 DNA follows: TGTGCCAGCAGCTCCAGGGCCGCCTCCTACGAGCAGTACTTC. Encoded protein: CASSSRAASYEQYF.

This sequence joins TRBV9 and TRBJ2-7; D possibly corresponds to TRBD2 (7 bases). V dropped 3 bases and J dropped 0 bases, with 13 bases sitting between them. Looked up from germline, CDR1 is SGDLS and CDR2 is YYNGEE. The CDR3 covers 15 residues. The DNA for the CDR3 is TGTGCCAGCAGCGAGGGGGGGGCCCACTCCTACGAGCAGTACTTC. This codes for CASSEGGAHSYEQYF.

This clone was seen just once. The rearrangement uses TRBV7-3 and TRBJ2-1; 10 positions match TRBD2. This CDR3 spans 15 amino acids. The V segment lost 5 bases and the J segment 8 bases; nucleotides outside the gene matches: 9. CDR1 and CDR2 (germline): SGHTA, FQGTGA. The CDR3 nucleotides are TGTGCCAGCAGCCCCAGCGGGGGGGTTTTGGATGAGCAGTTCTTC. It specifies CASSPSGGVLDEQFF.

The chain recombines TRBV7-3 with TRBJ2-1, with D uncertain. Trimming removed 1 base at V and 0 bases at J, with 7 bases between. This CDR3 is 15 amino acids long. From germline, CDR1 is SGHTA and CDR2 FQGTGA. The CDR3 region is CASSLMASSYNEQFF. The CDR3 DNA is TGTGCCAGCAGCTTAATGGCCAGCTCCTACAATGAGCAGTTCTTC.

V gene TRBV7-2 combines with J gene TRBJ2-3, with 7 bases aligning to TRBD2. Germline-derived CDR1 and CDR2 are SGHTA and FQGNSA. The CDR3 loop spans 16 amino acids. The ends lost 1 base at V and 2 bases at J; junction bases unmatched: 6. CDR3 residues: CASSLDFTSVTDTQYF. CDR3 coding DNA: TGTGCCAGCAGCTTAGATTTTACTAGCGTCACAGATACGCAGTATTTT.

The gene calls are TRBV28 and TRBJ1-5; D is uncertain. The germline gives CDR1 MDHEN, CDR2 SYDVKM. The CDR3 consists of 14 residues. The V gene lost 4 bases and the J gene lost 0 bases, with 7 bases spanning the gap. CDR3 in amino acids: CASSSPYSNQPQHF. The DNA for the CDR3 is TGTGCCAGCAGTTCCCCTTATAGCAATCAGCCCCAGCATTTT. The full variable domain, completed using reference TRBV28 and TRBJ1-5, is DVKVTQSSRYLVKRTGEKVFLECVQDMDHENMFWYRQDPGLGLRLIYFSYDVKMKEKGDIPEGYSVSREKKERFSLILESASTNQTSMYLCASSSPYSNQPQHFGDGTRLSIL.

The V call is TRBV28, the J call TRBJ1-2; unclear D gene. V dropped 6 bases and J dropped 5 bases, with 10 bases sitting between them. CDR1 MDHEN and CDR2 SYDVKM come from the germline V gene. The CDR3 extends over 12 amino acids. Written as DNA, the CDR3 is TGTGCCAGCAGCCTCTGGAGTTATGGCTACACCTTC. Its protein is CASSLWSYGYTF.

J is TRBJ2-5 and V is TRBV11-2; D is possibly TRBD1 (5 bases). CDR1 is SGHAT and CDR2 is FQNNGV in the germline V gene. This CDR3 is built from 15 residues. The ends were cut back, 5 bases at V and 4 bases at J, with 17 bases in the middle. This chain's CDR3 is CASSPPSSRAETQYF. The DNA for the CDR3 is TGTGCCAGCAGCCCTCCAAGCAGCAGGGCAGAGACCCAGTACTTC.

This rearrangement joins TRBV7-3 to TRBJ2-1, with D possibly matching TRBD2 (6 bases). Germline CDR1 reads SGHTA; CDR2 reads FQGTGA. The ends were cut back, 5 bases at V and 5 bases at J, with 16 bases in the middle. The CDR3 length is 15 residues. CDR3 residues: CASSRALSGHNEQFF. CDR3 nucleotide sequence: TGTGCCAGCAGCCGGGCGTTGAGCGGGCACAATGAGCAGTTCTTC.

This chain connects TRBV6-5 to TRBJ1-2, with D unclear. The CDR3 length is 13 residues. The ends were cut back, 2 bases at V and 2 bases at J, with 6 bases in the middle. The V gene's germline CDR1 is MNHEY and CDR2 SVGAGI. This chain's CDR3 is CASSYAVNYGYTF. In DNA, the CDR3 is TGTGCCAGCAGTTACGCAGTCAACTATGGCTACACCTTC.

This chain connects TRBV6-1 to TRBJ1-1; 7 positions match TRBD1. The V gene's germline CDR1 is MNHNS and CDR2 SASEGT. The trim removed 6 bases at V and 7 bases at J, leaving 11 bases unmatched. The CDR3 spans 14 residues. The CDR3 DNA reads as TGTGCCAGCAGACAACTGACAGGGAAGGATGAAGCTTTCTTT. As protein: CASRQLTGKDEAFF.

This clone appeared a few times. The chain couples TRBV28 to TRBJ1-1, with D unresolved. This CDR3 comprises 12 residues. V was shortened by 7 bases and J by 3 bases, with 9 bases between the two germline ends. Per germline, CDR1 MDHEN and CDR2 SYDVKM. The CDR3 region is CASTTPYTEAFF. In DNA, the CDR3 is TGTGCCAGCACCACACCCTACACTGAAGCTTTCTTT.

This clone was seen once. The chain's CDR3 is CASSGQAGGPLSSYNEQFF. The CDR3 DNA reads as TGTGCCAGCAGTGGACAGGCGGGAGGTCCCTTGAGCTCCTACAATGAGCAGTTCTTC. The chain carries TRBV2 and TRBJ2-1; 8 bases are a match to TRBD2. Germline V gene lookup returns CDR1 SNHLY and CDR2 FYNNEI. V gave up 4 bases and J gave up 0 bases; unmatched junction bases: 14. CDR3 length: 19 residues.

The chain couples TRBV7-2 to TRBJ2-3; 7 bases are shared with TRBD2. Germline V CDR1 and CDR2: SGHTA, FQGNSA. This CDR3 contains 17 residues. Trimming removed 3 bases from V and 5 bases from J; junction bases left unmatched: 14. CDR3 bases: TGTGCCAGCAGCTTGGGACTATCCCTTCTTCAGATAGATACGCAGTATTTT. Translating gives CASSLGLSLLQIDTQYF.

CDR3: CASSHRWGRSTDTQYF. The CDR3 DNA reads as TGTGCCAGCAGCCACCGGTGGGGCCGGAGCACAGATACGCAGTATTTT. The chain recombines TRBV14 with TRBJ2-3; D is possibly TRBD1 (5 bases). V was clipped by 3 bases and J by 0 bases, with 13 bases between them. Germline CDR1 and CDR2: SGHDN and FVKESK. The CDR3 is made up of 16 amino acids.

The chain employs TRBV30 and TRBJ2-7, with 11 positions matching TRBD1. V shed 2 bases and J 9 bases; nucleotides not matched to a gene: 12. This CDR3 spans 15 amino acids. The germline V gene has CDR1 GTSNPN and CDR2 SVGIG (reference sequence). In DNA, the CDR3 is TGTGCCTGGAGTAGCCCCCCCGGGACAGGGGGTCCGCAGTACTTC. This codes for CAWSSPPGTGGPQYF. Complete variable domain (other parts from reference TRBV30 and TRBJ2-7): SQTIHQWPATLVQPVGSPLSLECTVEGTSNPNLYWYRQAAGRGLQLLFYSVGIGQISSEVPQNLSASRPQDRQFILSSKKLLLSDSGFYLCAWSSPPGTGGPQYFGPGTRLTVT.

The chain uses TRBV6-6 and TRBJ2-3; D ambiguous. The V gene lost 7 bases and the J gene lost 0 bases, with 8 bases spanning the gap. CDR1 is MNHNY, CDR2 SVGAGI, per germline (reference sequence). CDR3 length: 13 amino acids. The DNA of the CDR3 is TGTGCCAGCAATTCCCTCAGCACAGATACGCAGTATTTT. It translates to CASNSLSTDTQYF.

As regards this clone: The sample has other DNA sequences that encode this CDR3 too. CDR3 in DNA: TGTGCCAGCAGCTTGGGGGGACAGGGCAACACCGGGGAGCTGTTTTTT. Translating it yields CASSLGGQGNTGELFF. The chain couples TRBV5-4 to TRBJ2-2, with TRBD1 matching over 9 bases. This CDR3 has 16 amino acids. Germline assignment: CDR1 SGHNT and CDR2 YYREEE (reference sequence). Trimming cost V 0 bases and J 2 bases; bases outside gene matches: 2.

Only one count was recorded for this clone. CDR3 bases: TGTGCCAGCAGCTCCGGGACTAGGGAGAACAATGAGCAGTTCTTC. Protein: CASSSGTRENNEQFF. This rearrangement joins TRBV11-2 to TRBJ2-1; 8 bases fit TRBD2. Losses at the gene ends were 4 bases for V and 5 bases for J; bases not matched to a gene: 7. Germline CDR1 and CDR2: SGHAT and FQNNGV. This CDR3 has 15 amino acids.

This clone was seen a few times. The V and J genes are TRBV16 and TRBJ2-1, with 8 bases aligning to TRBD1. Trimming took 5 bases from V and 5 from J; bases not matched to a gene: 8. Germline V CDR1 and CDR2: KGHSY, FQNENV. The CDR3 has 15 amino acids. Written as DNA, the CDR3 is TGTGCCAGCAGCGCCACGGGACAGGTTCACAATGAGCAGTTCTTC. This encodes CASSATGQVHNEQFF.

This chain links TRBV9 with TRBJ1-2, with TRBD1 identical over 9 bases. The CDR3 covers 18 residues. Germline V gene data show CDR1 as SGDLS and CDR2 as YYNGEE. V was clipped by 2 bases and J by 7 bases; unmatched bases: 18. The CDR3 DNA sequence: TGTGCCAGCAGCGTCACACCGGGACAGGGAAGAAGTGGCGCTGGCTACACCTTC. This gives the protein CASSVTPGQGRSGAGYTF.

CDR3 loop: CASSVTTRASDTQYF. CDR3 coding DNA: TGTGCCAGCAGCGTGACTACCCGGGCGAGTGATACGCAGTATTTT. The genes are TRBV9 and TRBJ2-3; maybe TRBD2 (5 bases). CDR3 length: 15 residues. Per the germline V gene, CDR1 is SGDLS and CDR2 is YYNGEE. Deletions cut 2 bases from V and 6 bases from J, with 16 bases between.

V is TRBV4-1 and J is TRBJ1-6; possible D gene TRBD1, 5 bases. This CDR3 comprises 18 residues. V lost 0 bases to trimming and J lost 7 bases, with 19 bases between them. Germline CDR1 is MGHRA and CDR2 is YSYEKL. The CDR3 reads CASSQERQTSSTNSPLHF. The CDR3 nucleotides read TGCGCCAGCAGCCAAGAGCGACAGACCTCATCAACCAATTCACCCCTCCACTTT.

The chain uses TRBV28 and TRBJ1-2; D is unclear. Looked up from germline, CDR1 is MDHEN and CDR2 is SYDVKM. The CDR3 is 14 amino acids. Between the trimmed V and J ends, which lost 8 bases and 4 bases, there was a span of 17 bases. Here the CDR3 reads CASHFSRRGYGYTF. CDR3 DNA sequence: TGTGCCAGCCACTTCTCGAGGAGAGGCTATGGCTACACCTTC.

CDR3 in DNA: TGTGCCAGCAGTTTCTCCCCGGGTACGCAGTATTTT. Translation: CASSFSPGTQYF. The rearrangement links TRBV28 to TRBJ2-3; the D is unclear. Per the germline V gene, CDR1 is MDHEN and CDR2 is SYDVKM. This CDR3 comprises 12 residues. V lost 3 bases and J 8 bases, leaving 9 bases between the germline ends.

The V and J genes are TRBV13 and TRBJ2-5, with 7 bases matching TRBD1. CDR3 length: 14 residues. Per germline, CDR1 PRHDT and CDR2 FYEKMQ (reference sequence). Losses at the gene ends were 0 bases for V and 9 bases for J; bases not matched to a gene: 7. The CDR3 sequence is CASSLGGKGQPQYF. As DNA, the CDR3 is TGTGCCAGCAGCTTAGGGGGTAAGGGACAGCCCCAGTACTTC. Full variable domain (remainder filled in from reference TRBV13 and TRBJ2-5): AAGVIQSPRHLIKEKRETATLKCYPIPRHDTVYWYQQGPGQDPQFLISFYEKMQSDKGSIPDRFSAQQFSDYHSELNMSSLELGDSALYFCASSLGGKGQPQYFGPGTRLLVL.

The chain carries TRBV5-6 and TRBJ2-7; the D is unclear. Deletions cut 4 bases from V and 6 bases from J, with 14 bases between. CDR1 is SGHDT, CDR2 YYEEEE, per germline. This CDR3 spans 13 amino acids. The CDR3: CASSRVSSGEQYF. As DNA, the CDR3 is TGTGCCAGCAGCCGCGTCAGTTCGGGCGAGCAGTACTTC.

This chain connects TRBV5-4 to TRBJ2-7, with a weak D call TRBD2 (6 bases). There are 14 residues in the CDR3. Per germline, CDR1 SGHNT and CDR2 YYREEE (reference sequence). V shed 0 bases and J shed 3 bases, with 10 bases lying between them. This chain's CDR3 is CASSLGWTNYEQYF. The CDR3 DNA sequence: TGTGCCAGCAGCTTGGGGTGGACTAACTACGAGCAGTACTTC.

This clone was counted between two and nine times. The sample carries other DNA sequences with the same CDR3. For the CDR3, the DNA is TGTGCCAGCAGCCTAGTAGTCACAGATACGCAGTATTTT. Amino acid sequence: CASSLVVTDTQYF. V usage is TRBV7-2 and J usage is TRBJ2-3, with unresolved D. This CDR3 spans 13 amino acids. Germline values: CDR1 SGHTA, CDR2 FQGNSA. V lost 5 bases to trimming and J lost 2 bases, with 8 bases between them.

The chain recombines TRBV7-8 with TRBJ1-1, with a tentative D call TRBD1 (6 bases). Trimming left V 2 bases short and J 1 base short, with 14 bases between. The CDR3 is made up of 16 amino acids. Germline CDR1 SGHVS, CDR2 FQNEAQ. The CDR3 DNA follows: TGTGCCAGCAGCTTATGGGGCGGACAGAGGAACACTGAAGCTTTCTTT. Residues: CASSLWGGQRNTEAFF. Full variable domain (remainder filled in from reference TRBV7-8 and TRBJ1-1): GAGVSQSPRYKVAKRGQDVALRCDPISGHVSLFWYQQALGQGPEFLTYFQNEAQLDKSGLPSDRFFAERPEGSVSTLKIQRTQQEDSAVYLCASSLWGGQRNTEAFFGQGTRLTVV.